Sequencing of this TCR beta chain was carried out in a study of cytomegalovirus exposure and HLA in healthy donors. Whole-study context: Inside one of the first data releases sat tens of millions of unique TCRs taken from HLA-typed donors. Overall study findings and caveats: Highly shared sequence variants in one cluster were likely a sequencing artifact.

Remarks on this clone: What it recognizes is unknown.

Donors consisted of healthy bone marrow donors. This CDR3 spans 14 amino acids. Germline-derived CDR1 and CDR2 are MNHEY and SVGAGI. With 6 bases removed from V and 5 bases from J, the gap between germline ends came to 14 bases. The PCR contained 60 Vbeta and 13 Jbeta primers. Per the original data handling: An analysis that came later counted roughly 87 million unique TCR beta chains, approximately 11 million shared. Data came from immunoSEQ multiplex PCR; TCRdb stores just in-frame clones and leaves some out. The DNA gave D and trimming, while V, J and clone size come from that table. The table shows about 160,000 clones, with 65% to 85% occurring only once.

The V call is TRBV6-5, the J call TRBJ2-1; no reliable D call. The origin of this receptor is a male donor in good health and CMV-seropositive. Input material: PBMCs. The CDR3 nucleotides are TGTGCCAGCAGACCGACTCTGACTGACAATGAGCAGTTCTTC. This sequence encodes CASRPTLTDNEQFF.